Below are 30 T cell receptor beta chains sequenced from a single sample in a study of blood T cell repertoires in COVID-19. The assay was immunoSEQ multiplex PCR, and TCRdb's table has in-frame clones only and misses some. Among 150,000 to 200,000 clones, around 82% were seen once, and the ten largest hold around an eighth. The sample taken for sequencing was peripheral blood. The receptors stem from a man younger than 30 with active or convalescent COVID-19.

The chain combines TRBV5-6 with TRBJ2-1, with 9 bases matching TRBD1. From germline, CDR1 is SGHDT and CDR2 YYEEEE. V gave up 4 bases and J gave up 15 bases; unmatched junction bases: 23. The CDR3 sequence is 17 residues long. CDR3 loop: CASSPVPGTGYNFKPFF. The DNA of the CDR3 is TGTGCCAGCAGCCCGGTACCGGGGACAGGGTACAATTTTAAGCCGTTCTTC.

The rearrangement uses TRBV7-9 and TRBJ2-7, with D possibly being TRBD1 (6 bases). The CDR3 consists of 13 residues. Germline V gives CDR1 SEHNR, CDR2 FQNEAQ (reference sequence). V lost 4 bases, J lost 4 bases, and 11 bases lay in between. The CDR3 DNA is TGTGCCAGCAGCTCCACAGGGTTTTACGAGCAGTACTTC. Translating gives CASSSTGFYEQYF. Full variable domain (rest looked up from reference TRBV7-9 and TRBJ2-7): DTGVSQNPRHKITKRGQNVTFRCDPISEHNRLYWYRQTLGQGPEFLTYFQNEAQLEKSRLLSDRFSAERPKGSFSTLEIQRTEQGDSAMYLCASSSTGFYEQYFGPGTRLTVT.

The chain combines TRBV15 with TRBJ2-1, with 9 bases that match TRBD1. CDR3 length: 17 amino acids. The V and J ends lost 0 bases and 3 bases, in that order; junction bases with no gene match: 6. CDR1 is LNHNV, CDR2 YYDKDF, per germline (reference sequence). CDR3 nucleotides: TGTGCCACCAGCAGAGAAATACAGGGGGCGAGCTACAATGAGCAGTTCTTC. Translated: CATSREIQGASYNEQFF.

The CDR3 sequence is CASNAGNSYNEQFF. The CDR3 DNA sequence: TGTGCCAGTAACGCAGGGAACTCCTACAATGAGCAGTTCTTC. This chain uses TRBV19 with TRBJ2-1, with D perhaps TRBD1 (5 bases). V was trimmed by 7 bases and J by 0 bases, leaving 10 bases between them. This CDR3 comprises 14 residues. CDR1 is LNHDA and CDR2 is SQIVND in the germline V gene (reference sequence). Full variable domain (rest looked up from reference TRBV19 and TRBJ2-1): DGGITQSPKYLFRKEGQNVTLSCEQNLNHDAMYWYRQDPGQGLRLIYYSQIVNDFQKGDIAEGYSVSREKKESFPLTVTSAQKNPTAFYLCASNAGNSYNEQFFGPGTRLTVL.

The chain combines TRBV14 with TRBJ2-1, with TRBD2 identical over 9 bases. J was trimmed by 6 bases and V by 5 bases; bases with no gene match: 8. The CDR3 is made up of 15 amino acids. The germline CDR1 and CDR2 sequences are SGHDN and FVKESK. CDR3 bases: TGTGCCAGCAGCTCTGGGACTAGCCGAGGCAATGAGCAGTTCTTC. Translation gives CASSSGTSRGNEQFF.

The V and J genes are TRBV6-2 or TRBV6-3 and TRBJ1-5; tentatively, D is TRBD1 (6 bases). From germline, CDR1 is MNHEY and CDR2 SVGEGT. The ends were cut back, 2 bases at V and 0 bases at J, with 11 bases in the middle. This CDR3 has 16 amino acids. This CDR3 reads CASSYPQGHSNQPQHF. The CDR3 coding sequence is TGTGCCAGCAGTTACCCCCAGGGGCATAGCAATCAGCCCCAGCATTTT.

A single count supports this clone. CDR3 in DNA: TGTGCCAGCAGCTTAGGGTTCCGGCTAGCGGGTAACTACGAGCAGTACTTC. Translating it yields CASSLGFRLAGNYEQYF. The gene calls are TRBV11-2 and TRBJ2-7; 8 positions agree with TRBD2. The junction had 11 bases not matched to a gene; V was cut back by 1 base and J by 3 bases. This CDR3 spans 17 amino acids. The germline CDR1 and CDR2 sequences are SGHAT and FQNNGV.

The gene calls are TRBV5-4 and TRBJ1-2; D remains unclear. CDR1 is SGHNT and CDR2 is YYREEE in the germline V gene (reference sequence). The length of the CDR3 is 12 residues. With 0 bases removed from V and 7 bases from J, the gap between germline ends came to 7 bases. The CDR3: CASSLDSSGYTF. Written as DNA, the CDR3 is TGTGCCAGCAGCTTGGACAGCTCTGGCTACACCTTC.

V is TRBV12-3 or TRBV12-4 and J is TRBJ1-1; TRBD1 is a possible D gene (5 bases). The CDR3 is made up of 12 amino acids. V dropped 1 base and J dropped 10 bases, with 10 bases sitting between them. The CDR3 DNA reads TGTGCCAGCAGTTTAGGGGGCGTCCCAGCTTTCTTT. Translation gives CASSLGGVPAFF.

This clone appeared once. The chain links TRBV5-5 to TRBJ2-7; weak D call: TRBD1 (5 bases). The germline CDR1 and CDR2 sequences are SGHKS and YYEKEE (reference sequence). The CDR3 runs to 14 residues. V lost 5 bases, J lost 3 bases, and 15 bases lay in between. The CDR3 reads CASSSYVGLYEQYF. CDR3 nucleotide sequence: TGTGCCAGCAGTTCGTACGTGGGGCTCTACGAGCAGTACTTC.

The rearrangement uses TRBV7-9 and TRBJ2-3, with TRBD2 matching over 9 bases. The germline gives CDR1 SEHNR, CDR2 FQNEAQ (reference sequence). The ends lost 2 bases at V and 10 bases at J; junction bases unmatched: 13. This CDR3 spans 16 amino acids. CDR3 in amino acids: CASSLRASGVPGAQYF. The CDR3 DNA sequence: TGTGCCAGCAGCTTAAGGGCTAGCGGGGTTCCCGGAGCGCAGTATTTT.

The chain couples TRBV5-1 to TRBJ2-5; 8 bases match TRBD2. This CDR3 has 18 residues. The trim removed 2 bases at V and 1 base at J, leaving 13 bases unmatched. Germline-derived CDR1 and CDR2 are SGHRS and YFSETQ. CDR3 loop: CASSFSGRGSRLQETQYF. CDR3 sequence (DNA): TGCGCCAGCAGCTTCAGCGGGAGAGGTTCCAGGCTCCAAGAGACCCAGTACTTC.

This clone was detected only a few times. The rearrangement joins TRBV6-5 to TRBJ1-1; TRBD1 matches 8 bases. Looked up from germline, CDR1 is MNHEY and CDR2 is SVGAGI. The length of the CDR3 is 15 residues. J was trimmed by 1 base and V by 2 bases; bases with no gene match: 3. CDR3 DNA: TGTGCCAGCAGTTACAGCGGGACAGGGAACACTGAAGCTTTCTTT. Translating it yields CASSYSGTGNTEAFF.

The V gene is TRBV3-1 (or the pseudogene TRBV3-2), the J gene TRBJ2-2, with 9 nucleotides matching TRBD1. This CDR3 spans 16 amino acids. J was trimmed by 1 base and V by 5 bases; bases with no gene match: 5. Germline-derived CDR1 and CDR2 are LGHDT and YNNKEL (reference sequence). CDR3 amino acids: CASSVHRGQNTGELFF. CDR3 DNA: TGTGCCAGCAGCGTCCACAGGGGGCAGAACACCGGGGAGCTGTTTTTT.

V and J are TRBV5-4 and TRBJ2-2; 8 nucleotides align to TRBD2. This CDR3 is built from 18 residues. J lost 8 bases, V lost 2 bases, and 17 bases had no gene match. Germline V gives CDR1 SGHNT, CDR2 YYREEE (reference sequence). The CDR3 protein is CASSFMLFGLASEGELFF. As DNA, the CDR3 is TGTGCCAGCAGCTTTATGTTATTCGGACTAGCCTCGGAGGGGGAGCTGTTTTTT.

This clone was detected only a few times. The chain links TRBV28 to TRBJ1-1; 8 bases agree with TRBD1. The CDR3 runs to 15 residues. V lost 4 bases to trimming and J lost 1 base; unmatched junction nucleotides: 5. Per the germline V gene, CDR1 is MDHEN and CDR2 is SYDVKM. The DNA of the CDR3 is TGTGCCAGCAGTTCGACAGGGGCCGCGAACACTGAAGCTTTCTTT. This codes for CASSSTGAANTEAFF.

The rearrangement links TRBV9 to TRBJ1-1, with 7 nucleotides matching TRBD1. The CDR3 runs 14 residues. J gave up 6 bases and V 4 bases, and 9 bases lay outside the gene matches. CDR1 SGDLS and CDR2 YYNGEE come from the germline V gene. CDR3 sequence (DNA): TGTGCCAGCAGCCCTCCAGGAGGGGGCCCTGAAGCTTTCTTT. Its protein product is CASSPPGGGPEAFF. Full variable domain (rest looked up from reference TRBV9 and TRBJ1-1): DSGVTQTPKHLITATGQRVTLRCSPRSGDLSVYWYQQSLDQGLQFLIQYYNGEERAKGNILERFSAQQFPDLHSELNLSSLELGDSALYFCASSPPGGGPEAFFGQGTRLTVV.

The chain employs TRBV20-1 and TRBJ1-6, with D tentatively TRBD1 (5 bases). V lost 3 bases and J 5 bases, leaving 11 bases between the germline ends. Germline CDR1 DFQATT, CDR2 SNEGSKA (reference sequence). The CDR3 is made up of 14 amino acids. CDR3 sequence: CSASGRVDNSPLHF. DNA for the CDR3: TGCAGTGCTAGTGGCAGGGTTGATAATTCACCCCTCCACTTT.

V usage is TRBV28 and J usage is TRBJ1-3; D possibly corresponds to TRBD1 (6 bases). In germline, CDR1 is MDHEN, CDR2 SYDVKM. CDR3 length: 14 amino acids. V was pared by 2 bases and J by 4 bases, with 9 bases between. The CDR3 here is CASSLPDRGNTIYF. CDR3 nucleotide sequence: TGTGCCAGCAGTTTACCGGACAGAGGAAACACCATATATTTT.

The chain joins TRBV5-1 to TRBJ2-3; TRBD2 matches at 9 bases. J lost 0 bases, V lost 0 bases, and 14 bases had no gene match. The CDR3 has 20 residues. The germline gives CDR1 SGHRS, CDR2 YFSETQ. For the CDR3, the DNA is TGCGCCAGCAGCTTGGCGGGGACGCGGGGGGGACGTCCTAGCACAGATACGCAGTATTTT. This translates into CASSLAGTRGGRPSTDTQYF.

CDR3 residues: CASSQPGQIYEQYF. The CDR3 nucleotides read TGCGCCAGCAGTCAACCGGGACAGATCTACGAGCAGTACTTC. V and J are TRBV5-1 and TRBJ2-7; 7 nucleotides match TRBD1. This CDR3 has 14 amino acids. The V gene end was trimmed by 5 bases and the J gene end by 3 bases; junction bases not matched to a gene: 8. Per the germline V gene, CDR1 is SGHRS and CDR2 is YFSETQ.

Here the CDR3 DNA reads TGTGCCAGCAGCCAAGAACCCTCCTGGGGAAATGCGCGGGAGGACCCTAGCACAGATACGCAGTATTTT. Protein sequence: CASSQEPSWGNAREDPSTDTQYF. The rearrangement joins TRBV3-1 (or the pseudogene TRBV3-2) to TRBJ2-3; TRBD2 matches 8 bases. The V gene end was trimmed by 0 bases and the J gene end by 0 bases; junction bases not matched to a gene: 23. The CDR3 spans 23 residues. Germline V gives CDR1 LGHDT, CDR2 YNNKEL (reference sequence).

V usage is TRBV11-2 and J usage is TRBJ2-7; 9 bases map to TRBD1. Germline V gene lookup returns CDR1 SGHAT and CDR2 FQNNGV. The CDR3 sequence is 16 residues long. V was pared by 1 base and J by 5 bases, with 9 bases of the junction left unmatched. The CDR3 nucleotides read TGTGCCAGCAGCTTAGGGGTTCACAGGGGGCTCCACGAGCAGTACTTC. Protein product: CASSLGVHRGLHEQYF.

This chain joins TRBV2 and TRBJ2-1; TRBD2 might be the D (6 bases). V lost 6 bases to trimming and J lost 3 bases, with 12 bases between them. There are 14 residues in the CDR3. The germline V gene encodes CDR1 SNHLY and CDR2 FYNNEI. In DNA form, the CDR3 reads TGTGCCAGCAGGCCGGGACTGGTCTACAATGAGCAGTTCTTC. This sequence encodes CASRPGLVYNEQFF.

CDR3 nucleotides: TGTGCCAGCAGCTTAGAAGGACTAGCGGGGGGGCCTTTTCAAGATACGCAGTATTTT. It yields the protein CASSLEGLAGGPFQDTQYF. This chain connects TRBV11-2 to TRBJ2-3, with 15 bases that match TRBD2. Germline CDR1 SGHAT, CDR2 FQNNGV. CDR3 length: 19 amino acids. The V segment lost 0 bases and the J segment 5 bases; nucleotides outside the gene matches: 9.

This chain connects TRBV5-1 to TRBJ2-7; 8 bases map to TRBD1. CDR1 is SGHRS and CDR2 is YFSETQ in the germline V gene. J gave up 3 bases and V 0 bases, and 11 bases lay outside the gene matches. This CDR3 contains 17 residues. The CDR3 DNA reads TGCGCCAGCAGCTTGGCCCCGGGACAGGAAATCATCTACGAGCAGTACTTC. Amino acids: CASSLAPGQEIIYEQYF.

The table lists this clone with a count of one. V and J are TRBV6-5 and TRBJ1-3; 7 bases agree with TRBD1. The V segment lost 5 bases and the J segment 3 bases; nucleotides outside the gene matches: 7. Germline V gene sequence: CDR1 MNHEY, CDR2 SVGAGI. The CDR3 length is 15 residues. CDR3 sequence (DNA): TGTGCCAGCAGTCCCGACAGGGTCTATGGAAACACCATATATTTT. Its protein is CASSPDRVYGNTIYF.

V usage is TRBV11-2 and J usage is TRBJ2-1, with 11 bases aligning to TRBD2. J was trimmed by 2 bases and V by 7 bases; bases with no gene match: 4. The CDR3 length is 15 residues. From germline, CDR1 is SGHAT and CDR2 FQNNGV. The CDR3 loop reads CASTPLAGAYNEQFF. CDR3 sequence (DNA): TGTGCCAGCACCCCACTAGCGGGGGCCTACAATGAGCAGTTCTTC. The full variable domain, with the rest looked up from reference TRBV11-2 and TRBJ2-1, is EAGVAQSPRYKIIEKRQSVAFWCNPISGHATLYWYQQILGQGPKLLIQFQNNGVVDDSQLPKDRFSAERLKGVDSTLKIQPAKLEDSAVYLCASTPLAGAYNEQFFGPGTRLTVL.

J is TRBJ2-5 and V is TRBV4-1; 9 bases line up with TRBD2. After removal of 1 base from V and 0 bases from J, the junction contained 0 bases not matched to a gene. The CDR3 is 15 residues long. CDR1 and CDR2 from the germline V gene are MGHRA and YSYEKL. CDR3 residues: CASSQGGRDQETQYF. CDR3 coding DNA: TGCGCCAGCAGCCAAGGCGGGAGGGACCAAGAGACCCAGTACTTC.

The CDR3 nucleotides are TGTGCCAGCAGCCAAGCGGCAGGGGGCGACGGCTACACCTTC. Amino acid sequence: CASSQAAGGDGYTF. The V gene is TRBV3-1 (or the pseudogene TRBV3-2), the J gene TRBJ1-2; 8 bases align to TRBD1. The CDR3 contains 14 residues. In germline, CDR1 is LGHDT, CDR2 YNNKEL (reference sequence). Germline trimming cut 1 base from V and 8 bases from J; bases unmatched to any gene: 6.